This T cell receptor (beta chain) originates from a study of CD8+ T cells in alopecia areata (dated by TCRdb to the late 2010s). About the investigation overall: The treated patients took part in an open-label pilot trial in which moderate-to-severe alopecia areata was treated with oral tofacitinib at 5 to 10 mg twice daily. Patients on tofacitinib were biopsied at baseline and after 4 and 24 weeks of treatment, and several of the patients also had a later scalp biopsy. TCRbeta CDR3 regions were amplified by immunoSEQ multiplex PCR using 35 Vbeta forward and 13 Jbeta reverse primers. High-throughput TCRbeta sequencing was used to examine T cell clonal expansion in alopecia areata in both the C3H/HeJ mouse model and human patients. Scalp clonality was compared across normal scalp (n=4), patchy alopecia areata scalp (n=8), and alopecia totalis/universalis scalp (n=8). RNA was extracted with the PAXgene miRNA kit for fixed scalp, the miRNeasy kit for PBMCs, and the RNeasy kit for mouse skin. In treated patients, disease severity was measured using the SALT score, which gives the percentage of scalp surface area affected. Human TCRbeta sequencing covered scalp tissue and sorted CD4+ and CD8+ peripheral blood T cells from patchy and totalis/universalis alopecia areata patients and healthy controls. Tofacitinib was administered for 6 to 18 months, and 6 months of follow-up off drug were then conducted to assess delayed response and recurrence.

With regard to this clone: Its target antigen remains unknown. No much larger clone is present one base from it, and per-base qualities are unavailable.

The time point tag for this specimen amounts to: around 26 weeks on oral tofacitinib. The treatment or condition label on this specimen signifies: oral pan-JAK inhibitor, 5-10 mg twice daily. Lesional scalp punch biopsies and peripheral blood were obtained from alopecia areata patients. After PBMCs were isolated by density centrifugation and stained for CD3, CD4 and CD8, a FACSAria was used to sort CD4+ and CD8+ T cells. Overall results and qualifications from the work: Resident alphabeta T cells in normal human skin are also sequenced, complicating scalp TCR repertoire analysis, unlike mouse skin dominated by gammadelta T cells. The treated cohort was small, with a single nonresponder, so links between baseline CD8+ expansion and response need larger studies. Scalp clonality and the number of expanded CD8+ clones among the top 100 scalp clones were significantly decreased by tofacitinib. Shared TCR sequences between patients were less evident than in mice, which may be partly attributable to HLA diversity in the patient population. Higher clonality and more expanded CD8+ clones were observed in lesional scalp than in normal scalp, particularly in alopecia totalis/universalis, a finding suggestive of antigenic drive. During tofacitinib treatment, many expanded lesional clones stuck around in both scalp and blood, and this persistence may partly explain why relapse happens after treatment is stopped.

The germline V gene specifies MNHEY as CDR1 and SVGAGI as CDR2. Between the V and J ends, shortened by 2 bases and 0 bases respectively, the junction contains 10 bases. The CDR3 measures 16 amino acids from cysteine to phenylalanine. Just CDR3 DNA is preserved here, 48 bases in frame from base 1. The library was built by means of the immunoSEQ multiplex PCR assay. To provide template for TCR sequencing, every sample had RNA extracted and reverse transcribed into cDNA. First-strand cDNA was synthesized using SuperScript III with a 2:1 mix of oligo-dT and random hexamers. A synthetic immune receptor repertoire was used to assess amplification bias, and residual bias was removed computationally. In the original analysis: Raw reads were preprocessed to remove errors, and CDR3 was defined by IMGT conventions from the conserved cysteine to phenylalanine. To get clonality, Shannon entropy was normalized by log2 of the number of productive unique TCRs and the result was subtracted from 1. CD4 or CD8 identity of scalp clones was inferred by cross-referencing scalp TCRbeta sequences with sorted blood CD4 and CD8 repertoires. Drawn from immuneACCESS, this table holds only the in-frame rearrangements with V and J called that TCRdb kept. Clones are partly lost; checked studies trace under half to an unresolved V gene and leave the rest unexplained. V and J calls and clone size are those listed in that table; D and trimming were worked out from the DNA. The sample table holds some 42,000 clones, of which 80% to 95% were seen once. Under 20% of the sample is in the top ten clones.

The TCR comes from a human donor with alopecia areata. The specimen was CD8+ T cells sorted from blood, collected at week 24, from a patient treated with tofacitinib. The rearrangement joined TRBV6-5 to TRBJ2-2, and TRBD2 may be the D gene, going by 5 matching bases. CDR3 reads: CASSYTRTSNTGELFF. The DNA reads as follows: TGTGCCAGCAGTTACACCCGGACTTCGAACACCGGGGAGCTGTTTTTT.